This entry describes one T cell receptor beta chain. This clone has just one count. Its antigen is not yet known. Nothing much larger sits one base from this clone, and base qualities are not available. This specimen comes from a study of T cell changes during pregnancy in multiple sclerosis (dated 2019 in TCRdb). With regard to the full study: The study looked at changes in the T cell repertoire across pregnancy in women with multiple sclerosis.

To prepare the library, the immunoSEQ multiplex PCR assay was applied. The table comes from immuneACCESS by way of TCRdb, which keeps in-frame sequences with V and J called. Part of the clones is missing from these tables; in studies checked, under half for an unresolved V gene and the rest for unknown reasons. The sample table holds approximately 65,000 clones, of which approximately 90% were seen once. In total, the top ten clones hold roughly 1.4% of the sample. Inclusive of the bounding cysteine and phenylalanine, the CDR3 is 14 residues long. Here the CDR3 DNA is all that survives: 42 bases in frame from base 1. V is shortened by 10 bases, J by 4 bases, and the region joining them spans 19 bases. According to the germline V gene (reference sequence), CDR1 reads MNHNY and CDR2 reads SVGAGI.

The specimen comprised peripheral blood, sampled in the third trimester of pregnancy. This sequence was found in a female donor in good health, enrolled as a control in a pregnancy study. The chain links TRBV6-6 with TRBJ1-2; D gene: possibly TRBD1, on 5 matching bases. DNA sequence: TGTGCCACGCACCCGGGGGGTTTCATCTATGGCTACACCTTC. It codes for CATHPGGFIYGYTF.